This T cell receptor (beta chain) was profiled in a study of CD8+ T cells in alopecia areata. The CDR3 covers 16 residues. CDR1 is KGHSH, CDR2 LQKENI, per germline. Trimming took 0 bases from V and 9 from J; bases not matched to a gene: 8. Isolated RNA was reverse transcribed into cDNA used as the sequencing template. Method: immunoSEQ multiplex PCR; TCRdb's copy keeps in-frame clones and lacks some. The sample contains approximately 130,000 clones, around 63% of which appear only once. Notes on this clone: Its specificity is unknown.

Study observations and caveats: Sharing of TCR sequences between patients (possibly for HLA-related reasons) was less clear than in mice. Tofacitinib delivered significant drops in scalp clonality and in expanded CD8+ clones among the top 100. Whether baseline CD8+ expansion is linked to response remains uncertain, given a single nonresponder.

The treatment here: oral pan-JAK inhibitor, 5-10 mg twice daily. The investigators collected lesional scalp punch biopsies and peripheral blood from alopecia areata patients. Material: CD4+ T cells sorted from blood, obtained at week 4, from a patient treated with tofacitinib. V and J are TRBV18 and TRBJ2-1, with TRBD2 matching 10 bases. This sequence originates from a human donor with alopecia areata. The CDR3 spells CASSPPEAGGDLEQFF. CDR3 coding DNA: TGTGCCAGCTCACCACCGGAAGCGGGGGGGGACCTTGAGCAGTTCTTC.